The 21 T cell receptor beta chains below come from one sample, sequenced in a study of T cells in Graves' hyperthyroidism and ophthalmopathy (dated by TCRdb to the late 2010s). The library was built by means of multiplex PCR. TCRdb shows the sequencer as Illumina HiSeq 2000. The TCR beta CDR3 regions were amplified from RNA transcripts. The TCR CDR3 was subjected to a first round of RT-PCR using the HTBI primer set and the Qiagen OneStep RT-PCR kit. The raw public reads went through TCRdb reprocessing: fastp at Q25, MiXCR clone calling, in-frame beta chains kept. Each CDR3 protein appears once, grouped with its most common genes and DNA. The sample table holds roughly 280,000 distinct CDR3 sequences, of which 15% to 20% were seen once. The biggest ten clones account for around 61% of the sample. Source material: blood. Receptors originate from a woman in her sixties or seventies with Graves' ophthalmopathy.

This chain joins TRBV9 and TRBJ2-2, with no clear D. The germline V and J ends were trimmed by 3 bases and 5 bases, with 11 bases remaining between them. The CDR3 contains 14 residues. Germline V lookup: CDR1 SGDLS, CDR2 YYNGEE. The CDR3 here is CASSAKTATGELFF. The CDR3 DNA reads TGTGCCAGCAGCGCAAAAACAGCAACCGGGGAGCTGTTTTTT.

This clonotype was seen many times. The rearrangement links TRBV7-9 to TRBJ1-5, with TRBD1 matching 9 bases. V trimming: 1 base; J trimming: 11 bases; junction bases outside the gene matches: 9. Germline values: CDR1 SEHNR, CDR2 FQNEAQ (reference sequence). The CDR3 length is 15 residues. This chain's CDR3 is CASSLGDREVEAQHF. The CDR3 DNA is TGTGCCAGCAGCTTAGGGGACAGGGAGGTGGAAGCCCAGCATTTT.

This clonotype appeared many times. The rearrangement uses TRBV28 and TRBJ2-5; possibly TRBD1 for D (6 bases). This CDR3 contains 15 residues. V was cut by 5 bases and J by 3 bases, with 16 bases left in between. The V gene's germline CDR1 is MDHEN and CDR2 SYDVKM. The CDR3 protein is CASSQQGRGEETQYF. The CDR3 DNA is TGTGCCAGCAGTCAACAGGGTAGGGGTGAAGAGACCCAGTACTTC.

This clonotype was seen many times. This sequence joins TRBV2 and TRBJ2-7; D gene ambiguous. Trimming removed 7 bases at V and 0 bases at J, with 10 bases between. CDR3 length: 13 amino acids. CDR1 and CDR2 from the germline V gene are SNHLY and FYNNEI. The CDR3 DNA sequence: TGTGCCAGCATAGAGACTCACTCCTACGAGCAGTACTTC. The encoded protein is CASIETHSYEQYF.

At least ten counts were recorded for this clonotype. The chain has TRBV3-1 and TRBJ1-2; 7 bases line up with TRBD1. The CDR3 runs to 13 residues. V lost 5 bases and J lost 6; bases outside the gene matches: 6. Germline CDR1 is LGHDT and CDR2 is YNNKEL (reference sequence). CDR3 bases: TGTGCCAGCAGCTCCGAGGGGGCCCATGGCTACACCTTC. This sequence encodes CASSSEGAHGYTF.

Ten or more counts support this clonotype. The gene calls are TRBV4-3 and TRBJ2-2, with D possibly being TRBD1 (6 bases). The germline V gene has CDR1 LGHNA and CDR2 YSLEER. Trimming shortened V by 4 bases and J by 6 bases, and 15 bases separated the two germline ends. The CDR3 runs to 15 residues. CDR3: CASSPTTGFAGELFF. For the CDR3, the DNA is TGCGCCAGCAGCCCCACTACAGGGTTCGCCGGGGAGCTGTTTTTT.

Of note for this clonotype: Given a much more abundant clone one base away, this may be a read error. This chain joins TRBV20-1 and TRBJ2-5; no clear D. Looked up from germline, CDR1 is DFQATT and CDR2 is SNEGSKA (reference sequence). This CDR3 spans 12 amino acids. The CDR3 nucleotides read TGCAGTGCCGAGCCTCGTCAAGAGACCCGGTACTTC. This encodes CSAEPRQETRYF.

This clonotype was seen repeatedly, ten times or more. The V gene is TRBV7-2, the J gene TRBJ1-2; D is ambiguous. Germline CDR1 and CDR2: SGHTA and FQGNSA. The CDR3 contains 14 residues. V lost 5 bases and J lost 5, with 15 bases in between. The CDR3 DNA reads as TGTGCCAGCAGCCCTAGTAATTCCGGTTATGGCTACACCTTC. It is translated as CASSPSNSGYGYTF.

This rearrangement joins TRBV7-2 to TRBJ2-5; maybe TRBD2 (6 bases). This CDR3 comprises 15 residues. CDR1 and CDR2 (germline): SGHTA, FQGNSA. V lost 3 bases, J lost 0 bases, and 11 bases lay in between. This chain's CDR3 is CASSFRRENQETQYF. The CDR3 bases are TGTGCCAGCAGCTTTCGGCGGGAAAACCAAGAGACCCAGTACTTC. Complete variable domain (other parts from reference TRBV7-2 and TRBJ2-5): GAGVSQSPSNKVTEKGKDVELRCDPISGHTALYWYRQSLGQGLEFLIYFQGNSAPDKSGLPSDRFSAERTGGSVSTLTIQRTQQEDSAVYLCASSFRRENQETQYFGPGTRLLVL.

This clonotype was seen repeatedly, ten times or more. The DNA for the CDR3 is TGTGCCAGCAGTGCGGGTCTGGGGGCGAGAACTGAAGCTTTCTTT. The encoded protein is CASSAGLGARTEAFF. The V and J genes are TRBV6-1 and TRBJ1-1, with D possibly matching TRBD1 (6 bases). V was shortened by 4 bases and J by 5 bases, with 17 bases between the two germline ends. The CDR3 loop spans 15 amino acids. Germline V gene data show CDR1 as MNHNS and CDR2 as SASEGT.

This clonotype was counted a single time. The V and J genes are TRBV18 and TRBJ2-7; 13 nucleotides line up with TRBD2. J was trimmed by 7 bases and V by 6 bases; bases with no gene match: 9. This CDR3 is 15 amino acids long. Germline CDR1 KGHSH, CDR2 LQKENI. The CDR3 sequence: CASSETSGGLREQYF. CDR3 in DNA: TGTGCCAGCTCCGAGACTAGCGGGGGGCTCAGGGAGCAGTACTTC. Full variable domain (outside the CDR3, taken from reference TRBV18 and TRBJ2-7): NAGVMQNPRHLVRRRGQEARLRCSPMKGHSHVYWYRQLPEEGLKFMVYLQKENIIDESGMPKERFSAEFPKEGPSILRIQQVVRGDSAAYFCASSETSGGLREQYFGPGTRLTVT.

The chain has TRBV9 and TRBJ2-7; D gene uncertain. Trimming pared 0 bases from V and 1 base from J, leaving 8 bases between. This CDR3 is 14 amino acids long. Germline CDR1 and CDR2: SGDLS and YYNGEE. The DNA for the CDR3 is TGTGCCAGCAGCGTAGGGTACGGATCCTACGAGCAGTACTTC. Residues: CASSVGYGSYEQYF.

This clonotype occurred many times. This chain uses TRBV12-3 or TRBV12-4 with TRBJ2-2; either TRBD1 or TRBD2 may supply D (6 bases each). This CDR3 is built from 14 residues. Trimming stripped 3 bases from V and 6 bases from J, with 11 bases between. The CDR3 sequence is CASSFRRGSGELFF. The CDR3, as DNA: TGTGCCAGCAGTTTCCGGAGGGGGTCCGGGGAGCTGTTTTTT.

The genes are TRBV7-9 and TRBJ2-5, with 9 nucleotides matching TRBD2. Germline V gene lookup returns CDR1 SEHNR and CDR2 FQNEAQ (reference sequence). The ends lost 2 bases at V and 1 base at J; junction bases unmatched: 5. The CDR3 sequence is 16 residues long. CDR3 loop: CASSLYGLAPQETQYF. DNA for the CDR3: TGTGCCAGCAGCTTATACGGACTAGCGCCCCAAGAGACCCAGTACTTC.

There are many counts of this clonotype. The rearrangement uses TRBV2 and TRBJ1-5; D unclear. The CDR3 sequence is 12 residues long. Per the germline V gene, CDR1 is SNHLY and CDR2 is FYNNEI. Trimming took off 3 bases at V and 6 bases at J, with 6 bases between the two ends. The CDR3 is CASSEEIQPQHF. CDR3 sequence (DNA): TGTGCCAGCAGTGAGGAAATTCAGCCCCAGCATTTT.

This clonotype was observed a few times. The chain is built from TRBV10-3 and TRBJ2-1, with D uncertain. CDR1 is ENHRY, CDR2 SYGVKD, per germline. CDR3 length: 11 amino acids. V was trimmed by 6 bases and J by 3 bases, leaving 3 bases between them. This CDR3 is CAIRDYNEQFF. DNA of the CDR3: TGTGCCATCAGGGACTACAATGAGCAGTTCTTC.

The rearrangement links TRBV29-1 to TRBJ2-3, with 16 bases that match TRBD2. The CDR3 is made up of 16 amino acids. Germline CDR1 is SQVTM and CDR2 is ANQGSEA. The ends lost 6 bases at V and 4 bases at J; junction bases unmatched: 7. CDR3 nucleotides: TGCAGCGTACGAACCGGGACTAGCGGGAGGGCAGATACGCAGTATTTT. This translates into CSVRTGTSGRADTQYF.

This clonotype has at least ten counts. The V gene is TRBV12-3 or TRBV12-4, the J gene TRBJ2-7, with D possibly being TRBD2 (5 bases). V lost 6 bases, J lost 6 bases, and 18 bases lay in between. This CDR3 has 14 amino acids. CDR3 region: CASRTAVRSVEQYF. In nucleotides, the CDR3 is TGTGCCAGCAGGACCGCGGTCCGTAGCGTCGAGCAGTACTTC.

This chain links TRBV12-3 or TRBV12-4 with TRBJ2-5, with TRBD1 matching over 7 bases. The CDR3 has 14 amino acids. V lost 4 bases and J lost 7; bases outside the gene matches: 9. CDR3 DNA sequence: TGTGCCAGCAGTTCAAGGCAGGGGGTAGGGACCCAGTACTTC. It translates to CASSSRQGVGTQYF.

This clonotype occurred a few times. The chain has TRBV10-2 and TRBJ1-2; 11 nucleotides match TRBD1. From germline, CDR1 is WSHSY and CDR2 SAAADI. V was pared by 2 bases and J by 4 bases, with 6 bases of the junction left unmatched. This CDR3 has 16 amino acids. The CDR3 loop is CASSERSGTGGYGYTF. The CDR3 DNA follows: TGCGCCAGCAGTGAGCGGTCCGGGACAGGGGGCTATGGCTACACCTTC.

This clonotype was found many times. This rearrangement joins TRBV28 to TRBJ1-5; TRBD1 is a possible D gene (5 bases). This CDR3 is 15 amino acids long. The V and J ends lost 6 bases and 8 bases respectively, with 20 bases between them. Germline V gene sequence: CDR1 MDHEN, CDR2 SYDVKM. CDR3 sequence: CASSNRDGPSKPQHF. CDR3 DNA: TGTGCCAGCAGCAACCGGGACGGGCCCTCGAAGCCCCAGCATTTT.